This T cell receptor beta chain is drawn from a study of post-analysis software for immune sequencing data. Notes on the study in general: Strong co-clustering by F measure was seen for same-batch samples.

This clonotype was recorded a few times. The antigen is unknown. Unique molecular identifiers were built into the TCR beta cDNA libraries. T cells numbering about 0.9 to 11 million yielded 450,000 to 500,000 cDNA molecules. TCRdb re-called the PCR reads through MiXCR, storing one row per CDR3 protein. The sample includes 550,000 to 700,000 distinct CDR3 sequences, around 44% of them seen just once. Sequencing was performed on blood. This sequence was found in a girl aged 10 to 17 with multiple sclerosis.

The CDR3 region is CASSVGSESYNSPLHF. CDR3 nucleotide sequence: TGTGCCAGCAGCGTCGGGAGTGAATCCTATAATTCACCCCTCCACTTT. The chain combines TRBV9 with TRBJ1-6; D is unresolved. CDR1 SGDLS and CDR2 YYNGEE come from the germline V gene. The CDR3 is 16 residues long. V lost 2 bases and J lost 1, with 10 bases in between.